In its sample, the clone carrying this T cell receptor beta chain was seen many times. Its antigen is currently unknown. Investigators took around 10 milliliters of peripheral blood from every donor. Deletions cut 6 bases from V and 5 bases from J, with 17 bases between. This CDR3 contains 14 residues. Germline CDR1 reads SGHRS; CDR2 reads YFSETQ. For the second PCR, which ran for about 6 to 11 cycles, a sample-barcoded 5' primer and a J-beta primer mix were used. Every cDNA was tagged by a template-switch adaptor with 12 random nucleotides. TCRdb itself ran the 5' RACE reads through MiXCR, one entry per CDR3 protein. The sample shows approximately 810,000 distinct CDR3 sequences, 29% of them seen only once. This sample is part of a study of blood T cells in healthy people across ages. Findings and caveats of the study: No one knew whether donors had CMV, which possibly confounded expanded clonotype changes.

The sample consisted of blood. The chain employs TRBV5-1 and TRBJ1-2; no reliable D call. This clonotype was obtained from an elderly woman in good health. The CDR3 here is CASNSPAPVYGYTF. In DNA, the CDR3 is TGCGCCAGCAACAGCCCAGCGCCCGTATATGGCTACACCTTC.